This T cell receptor (beta chain) was retrieved from a study of early stage breast cancer tumors. For the study at large: Twelve of the 16 invasive tumors were ER+, PR+ and HER2-.

The protocol was immunoSEQ multiplex PCR, while the TCRdb copy is restricted to in-frame clones and leaves out a portion. This sample yields some 8,100 clones, of which approximately 80% are seen a single time; 6.5% to 10% belongs to the top ten. There are 15 residues in the CDR3. Per germline, CDR1 MNHEY and CDR2 SMNVEV (reference sequence). The junction had 8 bases not matched to a gene; V was cut back by 5 bases and J by 4 bases. This TCR came from a person aged 60 to 70 with breast cancer. The sequencing sample was made of normal breast tissue next to the tumor. The rearrangement joins TRBV27 to TRBJ1-1; 9 nucleotides match TRBD1. This CDR3 is CASSQDRGAATEAFF. CDR3 nucleotide sequence: TGTGCCAGCAGTCAGGACAGGGGCGCTGCCACTGAAGCTTTCTTT.